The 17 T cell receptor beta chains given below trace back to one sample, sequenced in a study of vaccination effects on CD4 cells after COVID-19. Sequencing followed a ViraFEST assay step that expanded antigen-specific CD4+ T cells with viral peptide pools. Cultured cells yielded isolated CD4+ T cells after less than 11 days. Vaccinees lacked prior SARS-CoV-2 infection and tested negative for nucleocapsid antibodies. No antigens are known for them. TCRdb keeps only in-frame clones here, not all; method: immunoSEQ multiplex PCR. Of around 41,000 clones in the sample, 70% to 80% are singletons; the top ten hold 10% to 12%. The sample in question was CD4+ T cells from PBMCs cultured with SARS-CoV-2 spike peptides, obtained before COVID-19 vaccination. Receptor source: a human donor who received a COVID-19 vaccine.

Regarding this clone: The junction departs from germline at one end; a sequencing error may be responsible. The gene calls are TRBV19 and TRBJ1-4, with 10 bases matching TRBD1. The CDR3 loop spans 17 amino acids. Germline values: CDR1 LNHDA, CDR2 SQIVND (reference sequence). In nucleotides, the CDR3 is TGTGCCAGTAGTCGTTCCCGGGACAGGGGCTCTAAAGAAAAACTGTTTTTT. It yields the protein CASSRSRDRGSKEKLFF. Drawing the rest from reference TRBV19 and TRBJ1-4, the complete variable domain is DGGITQSPKYLFRKEGQNVTLSCEQNLNHDAMYWYRQDPGQGLRLIYYSQIVNDFQKGDIAEGYSVSREKKESFPLTVTSAQKNPTAFYLCASSRSRDRGSKEKLFFGSGTQLSVL.

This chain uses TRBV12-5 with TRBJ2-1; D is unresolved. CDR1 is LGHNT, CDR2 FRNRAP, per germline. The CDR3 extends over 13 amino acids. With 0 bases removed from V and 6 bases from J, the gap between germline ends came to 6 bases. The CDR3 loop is CASGLVQGNEQFF. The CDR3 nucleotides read TGTGCTAGTGGTTTGGTACAAGGCAATGAGCAGTTCTTC. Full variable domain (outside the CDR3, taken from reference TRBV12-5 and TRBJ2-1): DARVTQTPRHKVTEMGQEVTMRCQPILGHNTVFWYRQTMMQGLELLAYFRNRAPLDDSGMPKDRFSAEMPDATLATLKIQPSEPRDSAVYFCASGLVQGNEQFFGPGTRLTVL.

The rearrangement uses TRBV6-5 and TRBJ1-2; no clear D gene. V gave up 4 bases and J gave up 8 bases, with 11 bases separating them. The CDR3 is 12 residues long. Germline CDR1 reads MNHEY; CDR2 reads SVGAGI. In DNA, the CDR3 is TGTGCCAGCAGTTTTACGGCGGGGGGCTACACCTTC. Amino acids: CASSFTAGGYTF.

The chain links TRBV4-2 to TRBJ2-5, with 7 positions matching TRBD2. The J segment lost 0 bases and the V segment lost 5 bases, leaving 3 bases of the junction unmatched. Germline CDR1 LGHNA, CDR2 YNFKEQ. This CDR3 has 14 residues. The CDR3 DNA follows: TGTGCCAGCAGCGTGCGGGGGAACCAAGAGACCCAGTACTTC. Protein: CASSVRGNQETQYF.

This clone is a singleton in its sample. DNA of the CDR3: TGTGCCACCAGGGCCGAAATCTCTGGGGCCAACGTCCTGACTTTC. It encodes CATRAEISGANVLTF. The V gene is TRBV15, the J gene TRBJ2-6; D unresolved. Trimming cost V 6 bases and J 0 bases, with 9 bases left between them. Germline CDR1 is LNHNV and CDR2 is YYDKDF (reference sequence). The CDR3 length is 15 residues.

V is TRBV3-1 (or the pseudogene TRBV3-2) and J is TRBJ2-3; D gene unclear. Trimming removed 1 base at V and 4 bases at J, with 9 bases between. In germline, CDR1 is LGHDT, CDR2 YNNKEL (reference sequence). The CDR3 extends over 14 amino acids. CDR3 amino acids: CASSQGFSPDTQYF. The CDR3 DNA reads TGTGCCAGCAGCCAAGGTTTTAGCCCAGATACGCAGTATTTT.

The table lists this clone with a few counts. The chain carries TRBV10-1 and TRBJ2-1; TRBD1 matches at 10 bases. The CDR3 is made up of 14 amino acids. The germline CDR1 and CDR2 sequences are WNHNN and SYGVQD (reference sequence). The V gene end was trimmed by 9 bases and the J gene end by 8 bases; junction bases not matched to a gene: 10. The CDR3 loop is CASQTGQGSDEQFF. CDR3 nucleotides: TGCGCCAGTCAGACGGGACAGGGGTCCGATGAGCAGTTCTTC.

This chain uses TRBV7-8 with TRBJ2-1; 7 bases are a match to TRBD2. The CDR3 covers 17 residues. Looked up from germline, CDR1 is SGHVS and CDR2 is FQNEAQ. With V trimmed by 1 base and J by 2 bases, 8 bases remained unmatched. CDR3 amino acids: CASSLGSRDYTYNEQFF. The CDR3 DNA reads TGTGCCAGCAGCTTAGGATCACGGGACTACACCTACAATGAGCAGTTCTTC.

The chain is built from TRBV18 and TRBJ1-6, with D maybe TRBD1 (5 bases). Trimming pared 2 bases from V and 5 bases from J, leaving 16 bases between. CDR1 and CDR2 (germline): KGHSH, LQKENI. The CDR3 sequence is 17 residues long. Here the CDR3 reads CASSPSVGADNNSPLHF. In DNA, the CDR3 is TGTGCCAGCTCACCATCGGTAGGGGCCGATAATAATTCACCCCTCCACTTT.

The CDR3 DNA reads as TGTGCCAGCAGTAGGGGAAGGACAGGTAACACTGAAGCTTTCTTT. This codes for CASSRGRTGNTEAFF. The chain recombines TRBV6-6 with TRBJ1-1; 7 positions agree with TRBD1. From germline, CDR1 is MNHNY and CDR2 SVGAGI (reference sequence). J gave up 2 bases and V 5 bases, and 8 bases lay outside the gene matches. This CDR3 has 15 residues.

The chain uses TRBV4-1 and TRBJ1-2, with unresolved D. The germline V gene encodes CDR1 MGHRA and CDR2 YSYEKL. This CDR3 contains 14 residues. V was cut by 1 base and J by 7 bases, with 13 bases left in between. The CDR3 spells CASSQVLGFSGYTF. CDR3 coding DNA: TGCGCCAGCAGCCAAGTCCTGGGGTTTAGTGGCTACACCTTC.

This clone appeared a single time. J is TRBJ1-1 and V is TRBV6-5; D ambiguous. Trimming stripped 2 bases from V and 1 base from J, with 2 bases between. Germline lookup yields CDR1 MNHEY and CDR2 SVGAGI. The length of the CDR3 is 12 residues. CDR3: CASSYQNTEAFF. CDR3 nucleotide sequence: TGTGCCAGCAGTTACCAGAACACTGAAGCTTTCTTT.

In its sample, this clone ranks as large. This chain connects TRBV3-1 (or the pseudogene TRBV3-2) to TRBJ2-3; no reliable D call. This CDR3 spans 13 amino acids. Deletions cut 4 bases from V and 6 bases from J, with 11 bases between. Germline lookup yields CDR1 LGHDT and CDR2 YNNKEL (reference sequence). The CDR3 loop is CASSPNLGDTQYF. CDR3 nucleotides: TGTGCCAGCAGCCCCAACTTAGGGGATACGCAGTATTTT.

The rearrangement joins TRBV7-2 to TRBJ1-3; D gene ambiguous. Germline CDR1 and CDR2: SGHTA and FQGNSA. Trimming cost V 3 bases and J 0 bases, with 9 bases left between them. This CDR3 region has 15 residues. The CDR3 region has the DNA TGTGCCAGCAGCTTTATTAGTCGCTCTGGAAACACCATATATTTT. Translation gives CASSFISRSGNTIYF. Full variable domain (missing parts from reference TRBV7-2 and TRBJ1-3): GAGVSQSPSNKVTEKGKDVELRCDPISGHTALYWYRQSLGQGLEFLIYFQGNSAPDKSGLPSDRFSAERTGGSVSTLTIQRTQQEDSAVYLCASSFISRSGNTIYFGEGSWLTVV.

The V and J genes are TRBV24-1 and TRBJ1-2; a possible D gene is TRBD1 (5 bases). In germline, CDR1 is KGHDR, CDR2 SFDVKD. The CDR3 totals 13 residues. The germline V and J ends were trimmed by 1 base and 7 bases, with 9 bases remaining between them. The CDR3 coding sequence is TGTGCCACCAGTGATTTTAAGGGACTTGGCTACACCTTC. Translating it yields CATSDFKGLGYTF.

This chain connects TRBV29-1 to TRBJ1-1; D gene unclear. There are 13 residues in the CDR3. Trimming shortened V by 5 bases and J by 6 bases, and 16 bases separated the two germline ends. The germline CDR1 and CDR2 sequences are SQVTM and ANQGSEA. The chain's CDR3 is CSVTDSPKAEAFF. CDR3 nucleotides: TGCAGCGTTACTGATTCGCCAAAAGCTGAAGCTTTCTTT.

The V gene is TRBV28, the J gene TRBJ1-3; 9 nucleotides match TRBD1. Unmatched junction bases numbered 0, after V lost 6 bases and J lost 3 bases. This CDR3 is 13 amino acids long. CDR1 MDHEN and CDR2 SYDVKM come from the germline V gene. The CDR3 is CASRDRGGNTIYF. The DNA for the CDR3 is TGTGCCAGCAGGGACAGGGGTGGAAACACCATATATTTT.